These 2 T cell receptor beta chains originate from one sample sequenced in a study of T cells in Graves' hyperthyroidism and ophthalmopathy. The source material, RNA transcripts, was used to amplify TCR beta CDR3 regions. TCR CDR3 regions were first amplified by RT-PCR with HTBI primers. Using its own MiXCR run on the multiplex PCR reads, TCRdb lists one record per CDR3 protein. This sample has some 250,000 distinct CDR3 sequences, with over 12% found just once. Sample: blood. The receptor set was obtained from a woman aged 50 to 60 with Graves' hyperthyroidism that later progressed to Graves' ophthalmopathy.

The table lists this clonotype with a few counts. The chain employs TRBV6-2 or TRBV6-3 and TRBJ2-7; D call uncertain. There are 15 residues in the CDR3. CDR1 MNHEY and CDR2 SVGEGT come from the germline V gene. Between the trimmed V and J ends, which lost 5 bases and 3 bases, there was a span of 17 bases. CDR3 loop: CASSTGLAQSYEQYF. The CDR3 DNA reads as TGTGCCAGCAGTACCGGGTTAGCACAAAGCTACGAGCAGTACTTC.

Points on this clonotype: An end of the junction does not agree with germline; a read error may underlie this. This sequence joins TRBV18 and TRBJ1-5; perhaps TRBD1 as D (6 bases). CDR3 length: 15 residues. Germline V gives CDR1 KGHSH, CDR2 LQKENI. The CDR3 region is CGSSRNYRDGQPQHF. CDR3 bases: TGTGGCAGCTCACGGAATTACAGGGACGGCCAGCCCCAACATTTT.